Listed below are T cell receptor beta chains from one sample, sequenced in a study of naive and memory T cell subsets. TCRdb re-called the 5' RACE reads with MiXCR, one entry per CDR3 protein. Of about 62,000 distinct CDR3 sequences in the sample, around 8% were seen once. All receptors derive from a female donor in good health. Both conserved end residues are part of each CDR3. The D gene is left open where the match is weak. Rows give clone size only sometimes, using once, few, many, or a class for an expanded clone.

>-|TRBV21-1|TRBJ2-7|-
TGTGCCAGCAGCCAAGAGGGATCTTCCTACGAGCAGTACTTC
CASSQEGSSYEQYF
>few|TRBV14|TRBJ1-1|TRBD1
TGTGCCAGCAGCTCCCGACAGGGGAATACTGAAGCTTTCTTT
CASSSRQGNTEAFF
>few|TRBV29-1|TRBJ2-1|-
TGCAGCGTTATAAGGCTAGCCAATGAGCAGTTCTTC
CSVIRLANEQFF
>-|TRBV29-1|TRBJ2-7|-
TGCAGCGTTACCCCACACAGAGCCTCCTACGAGCAGTACTTC
CSVTPHRASYEQYF
>many|TRBV11-2|TRBJ1-1|-
TGTGCCAGCAGCCTGGGACGAAGAATGAACACTGAAGCTTTCTTT
CASSLGRRMNTEAFF
>few|TRBV4-2|TRBJ2-7|TRBD2
TGTGCCAGCAGCCAGGACACTAGCGGGAGCTCCTACGAGCAGTACTTC
CASSQDTSGSSYEQYF
>-|TRBV12-3/TRBV12-4|TRBJ2-3|TRBD2
TGTGCCAGCAGACTAGCGGGGGCCACCACAGATACGCAGTATTTT
CASRLAGATTDTQYF
>many|TRBV11-1|TRBJ2-1|TRBD1
TGTGCCAGCAGCCCCGGGACAGGGCACTTGGAGTTCTTC
CASSPGTGHLEFF
>few|TRBV2|TRBJ2-7|TRBD1
TGTGCCAGCATGCCCTTGACAGGGACCTACGAGCAGTACTTC
CASMPLTGTYEQYF
>-|TRBV6-4|TRBJ2-2|-
TGTGCCAGCAGTGAGGGGGGAAGCACCGGGGAGCTGTTTTTT
CASSEGGSTGELFF
>few|TRBV30|TRBJ1-5|-
TGTGCCTGGAACATTGACAGGAATCAGCCCCAGCATTTT
CAWNIDRNQPQHF
>-|TRBV6-5|TRBJ1-1|-
TGTGCCAGCAGTTACCAGAGGACCTTACTGAACACTGAAGCTTTCTTT
CASSYQRTLLNTEAFF
>once|TRBV12-3/TRBV12-4|TRBJ1-5|TRBD1
TGTGCCAGCAGTAGGGACAGGGCCAAGCCCCAGCATTTT
CASSRDRAKPQHF
>few|TRBV5-5|TRBJ1-1|TRBD1
TGTGCCAGCAGCTTGGGGTGGCAGGGGGACGCTTTCTTT
CASSLGWQGDAFF
>-|TRBV30|TRBJ2-7|TRBD1
TGTGCCTGGACTCCCGGGACAGCTACCTACGAGCAGTACTTC
CAWTPGTATYEQYF
>many|TRBV14|TRBJ1-1|-
TGTGCCAGCAGTTCGGCGTCGGCCGAAGCTTTCTTT
CASSSASAEAFF
>-|TRBV5-4|TRBJ2-7|-
TGTGCCAGCAGCTCCACGTCGTATGACGAGCAGTACTTC
CASSSTSYDEQYF
>-|TRBV12-3/TRBV12-4|TRBJ2-1|TRBD2
TGTGCCAGCAGTCCCGGAGGGACTAGCGGTTCCTACAATGAGCAGTTCTTC
CASSPGGTSGSYNEQFF
>few|TRBV5-1|TRBJ2-1|TRBD2
TGCGCCAGCAGCTTGGAACTAGCGGGACCCTACAATGAGCAGTTCTTC
CASSLELAGPYNEQFF
>few|TRBV12-3/TRBV12-4|TRBJ2-3|-
TGTGCCAGCAGTTTAGAACGAACAGATACGCAGTATTTT
CASSLERTDTQYF
>many|TRBV7-9|TRBJ1-1|-
TGTGCCAGCAGCTTAGTCTGGGCGGCTGAAGCTTTCTTT
CASSLVWAAEAFF
>-|TRBV20-1|TRBJ2-3|TRBD2
TGCAGTGCTAGAGATCTCGGTGTGGCGGGAGGGCATGCAGATACGCAGTATTTT
CSARDLGVAGGHADTQYF
>-|TRBV5-4|TRBJ2-5|TRBD2
TGTGCCAGCAGCCGCGGGGGAGCAAACCTTCGGGAGACCCAGTACTTC
CASSRGGANLRETQYF
>few|TRBV10-1|TRBJ2-1|-
TGCGCCAGCAGTGGGGGGTCCTACAATGAGCAGTTCTTC
CASSGGSYNEQFF
>many|TRBV20-1|TRBJ1-1|-
TGCAGTGCTAGACCTCTACGGGGGGGGACTGAAGCTTTCTTT
CSARPLRGGTEAFF
>many|TRBV12-3/TRBV12-4|TRBJ2-3|TRBD1
TGTGCCAGCACCCTGGACAGGGTGACAGATACGCAGTATTTT
CASTLDRVTDTQYF
>many|TRBV6-5|TRBJ2-2|-
TGTGCCAGCAGGATAGACCCGAACACCGGGGAGCTGTTTTTT
CASRIDPNTGELFF
>few|TRBV20-1|TRBJ2-7|-
TGCAGTGCCGTACAGACTGCGGGCACCTACGAGCAGTACTTC
CSAVQTAGTYEQYF
>-|TRBV14|TRBJ1-1|-
TGTGCCAGCAGCCTGACATTGAACACTGAAGTTTTCTTT
CASSLTLNTEVFF
>many|TRBV12-3/TRBV12-4|TRBJ1-5|-
TGTGCCAGCAGTTTAGCGGCACGCCCAAATCAGCCCCAGCATTTT
CASSLAARPNQPQHF
>-|TRBV30|TRBJ2-7|-
TGTGCCTGGAGTCAGTCTCACTACGAGCAGTACTTC
CAWSQSHYEQYF
>few|TRBV14|TRBJ2-3|-
TGTGCCAGCAGCCAGCTGGGACACGAAGATACGCAGTATTTT
CASSQLGHEDTQYF
>few|TRBV7-6|TRBJ1-2|-
TGTGCCAGCAGCGGAAACGGGGGTAAAGGCTACACCTTC
CASSGNGGKGYTF
>-|TRBV3-1|TRBJ2-3|-
TGTGCCAGCAGACCCTCGGTTAGTCCAGATACGCAGTATTTT
CASRPSVSPDTQYF
>many|TRBV28|TRBJ1-5|-
TGTGCCAGCAATAGAGAAATCTATAGCAATCAGCCCCAGCATTTT
CASNREIYSNQPQHF
>many|TRBV3-1|TRBJ1-1|-
TGTGCCAGCAGCCGAGTCACCTTGAACACTGAAGCTTTCTTT
CASSRVTLNTEAFF
>few|TRBV20-1|TRBJ2-3|TRBD2
TGCAGTGCTATCCCCGGGGGGGGACTGGCCCCAGATACGCAGTATTTT
CSAIPGGGLAPDTQYF
>few|TRBV2|TRBJ1-2|-
TGTGCCAGCAGTGTGGCACTGCAGGAAGGCTACACCTTC
CASSVALQEGYTF
>few|TRBV18|TRBJ1-1|-
TGTGCCAGCTCATCTGCGCCATTATTTGAGCAACCCAGGACTGAAGCTTTCTTT
CASSSAPLFEQPRTEAFF
>-|TRBV19|TRBJ1-1|-
TGTGCCAGTAGTTGGAAGGGAAATGAAGCTTTCTTT
CASSWKGNEAFF
>-|TRBV20-1|TRBJ2-2|-
TGCAGTGCTAGAGATCTCGGGGAGCTGGGCACCGGGGAGCTGTTTTTT
CSARDLGELGTGELFF
>many|TRBV5-1|TRBJ1-1|-
TGCGCCAGCAGCTTGGAAGGCCCGACCTCTTCTGAAGCTTTCTTT
CASSLEGPTSSEAFF
>many|TRBV29-1|TRBJ1-2|TRBD1
TGCAGCGTTGACCGGACAGGGGGCAACTATGGCTACACCTTC
CSVDRTGGNYGYTF
>many|TRBV5-5|TRBJ1-2|-
TGTGCCAGCAGCTTGGTCGGCGGACAGATATACAACTATGGCTACACCTTC
CASSLVGGQIYNYGYTF
>-|TRBV7-8|TRBJ2-7|-
TGTGCCAGCGCCGACGCGGCCTACGAGCAGTACTTC
CASADAAYEQYF
>many|TRBV29-1|TRBJ2-1|-
TGCAGCGTTTCCCCCTACAATGAGCAGTTCTTC
CSVSPYNEQFF
>-|TRBV5-1|TRBJ1-2|-
TGCGCCAGCAGCTTGGACCGGGACGGAGACTATGGCTACACCTTC
CASSLDRDGDYGYTF
>-|TRBV18|TRBJ2-7|-
TGTGCCAGCTCTCCCCTTGGACCAAGAGAGCAGTACTTC
CASSPLGPREQYF
>-|TRBV19|TRBJ2-7|TRBD1
TGTGCCAGTAGTATAGGGACCGGGACAGGATGGGACGAGCAGTGCTTC
CASSIGTGTGWDEQCF